The T cell receptor (beta chain) under discussion was sequenced for a study of cytomegalovirus exposure and HLA in healthy donors. Study-level points and caveats: TCR beta chain V- and J-gene trimming was linked, in a later analysis, to a missense variant in DCLRE1C. Overall, around 160 TCR beta chains were annotated as cytomegalovirus-associated.

13 Jbeta primers and 60 Vbeta primers were used for the PCR. This table comes from immunoSEQ multiplex PCR, and its TCRdb copy is limited to in-frame clones, with some not included. The sample gives 85,000 to 120,000 clones, roughly four fifths of which show up once; 6.1% is in the top ten. As for this clone: Antigen unknown.

V shed 3 bases and J 6 bases; nucleotides not matched to a gene: 5. CDR3 length: 14 amino acids. The germline CDR1 and CDR2 sequences are SGHRS and YFSETQ. The rearrangement uses TRBV5-1 and TRBJ1-1; 10 bases match TRBD1. Sequenced: PBMCs. The TCR sequence derives from a woman aged 50 to 60 in good health and CMV-seropositive. The CDR3 region is CASSYGTGEAEAFF. DNA of the CDR3: TGCGCCAGCAGCTACGGGACAGGGGAAGCTGAAGCTTTCTTT.